This T cell receptor (beta chain) was sequenced during a study of cytomegalovirus exposure and HLA in healthy donors. The study's findings and limits: TCR beta V- and J-gene trimming, according to a later analysis, was linked to a missense DCLRE1C variant. Three CMV-associated chains proved CMV antigen-specific in vitro. The authors enumerated over 150 TCR beta chains as linked to cytomegalovirus.

The CDR3 is 16 residues long. CDR1 and CDR2 (germline): SGHRS, YFSETQ. It was healthy bone marrow donors who served as donors. The PCR employed 60 Vbeta primers together with 13 Jbeta primers. Libraries were prepared by immunoSEQ multiplex PCR; TCRdb keeps only in-frame clonotypes and omits some of them. This sample carries about 190,000 clones, about 89% of them seen once, and the ten largest clones take over 1%. Turning to this clone: Its antigen remains unidentified. One end of the junction does not line up with germline, which may come from a read error. This sample also contains other DNA sequences that code for the same CDR3.

The sequenced sample was PBMCs. The chain employs TRBV5-1 and TRBJ2-5; 15 positions match TRBD2. The source of this sequence is a man under 40 in good health and CMV-seronegative. CDR3 nucleotide sequence: TGCGCCAGCAGGCGGACTAGCGGGGGGGCCGAAGAAACCCAGTACTTC. Protein sequence: CASRRTSGGAEETQYF.